The text below deals with one T cell receptor beta chain. This record comes from a study of T cell responses to AZD1222 COVID-19 vaccine. Sequencing used immunoSEQ multiplex PCR; TCRdb keeps in-frame clones, though not all of them. The table has tens of thousands of clones, roughly 80% seen once. There are 13 residues in the CDR3. Germline CDR1 is ENHRY and CDR2 is SYGVKD. V shed 4 bases and J shed 6 bases, with 11 bases lying between them. Sequenced here: peripheral blood, sampled on day 0 of AZD1222 vaccination. The receptor was derived from an adult in good health. V is TRBV10-3 and J is TRBJ2-3, with D possibly being TRBD1 (7 bases). CDR3 coding DNA: TGTGCCATCAGTGGGACAGGAGGGGATACGCAGTATTTT. The encoded protein is CAISGTGGDTQYF.